This T cell receptor (beta chain) is drawn from a study of blood T cell repertoires in COVID-19 (TCRdb year 2020). Some background on the complete study: Samples from collaborators originated in the United States, Italy and Spain and spanned both the acute and convalescent phases of COVID-19. The dataset comprised deeply sampled blood TCRbeta repertoires from subjects exposed to, actively infected with, or recovered from COVID-19. Sample metadata almost always included a de-identified subject ID, COVID-19 status, age in years and sex. Samples came from the ongoing ImmuneRACE study (first 160 participants) plus 1,254 subjects from 6 global collaborators. A freely available public database, intended as a resource for researchers studying the immune response to SARS-CoV-2, is where the repertoires were released. HLA class I and class II types, where available, came from metadata supplied by the sample provider rather than from assay-based typing. The material from the prospective study consisted of cDNA or gDNA derived from T cells, B-cell-depleted T cells, or PBMCs. The study at large found these results: The amount of clinical and demographic metadata varied by source and participant and was provided uncurated.

Turning to this clone: Its antigen remains unidentified. Base quality data are lacking; no much larger clone is found one base away.

Enrolling through a virtual design, the prospective study's participants ranged in age from roughly 18 to 95 years and lived across more than 20 United States geographic areas. To assign participants to cohorts, the prospective study relied on clinical history that participants themselves reported in a screening survey and a study questionnaire. Exposed participants were defined as having been in contact with someone with a PCR-confirmed or clinician-diagnosed COVID-19 case within 2 weeks of study entry. Mobile phlebotomists in the prospective study collected whole blood, serum and a nasopharyngeal or oropharyngeal swab from every participant. Additional blood draws and questionnaires over an approximately 2-month period could optionally be provided by prospective study participants. Blood samples from the prospective study were shipped frozen or at room temperature prior to DNA extraction. TCRbeta CDR3 regions were amplified from genomic DNA by means of the immunoSEQ Assay, a bias-controlled multiplex PCR. In the source study's methods: Nucleated cell counts per sample were estimated from amplification of reference gene primers within the assay. To quantify the absolute abundance of each unique TCRbeta CDR3 rearrangement, sequence reads were collapsed and filtered. For each sample, productive Simpson clonality was calculated as the square root of Simpson's diversity index across productive rearrangements. In TCRdb, the immuneACCESS table is reduced to in-frame sequences with V and J assigned. These tables do not hold every clone; where another copy was compared, an unresolved V gene accounts for under half, and the others remain unexplained. V and J calls and clone size follow that table, whereas D and trimming were derived from the DNA. The sample table contains some 240,000 clones; only one count was recorded for over 75% of them. The ten largest make up about 3.4% of the sample.

After removal of 5 bases from V and 5 bases from J, the junction retains 11 bases not matched to a gene. Reading the germline V gene gives CDR1 SNHLY and CDR2 FYNNEI. The CDR3 contains 16 residues, cysteine and phenylalanine counted. The sequence is cut down to CDR3 DNA, 48 bases in frame from base 1. This TCR derives from a woman aged 40 to 55 who had been exposed to COVID-19. The sample consisted of PBMCs or T cells enriched from blood (not recorded which). The rearranged chain carries TRBV2 and TRBJ1-4; 7 central bases correspond to TRBD1. The bases are TGTGCCAGCAGTTCTACCATGCCAGGGGGGAATGAAAAACTGTTTTTT. This yields the protein CASSSTMPGGNEKLFF.